This TCR beta chain came from a study of cytomegalovirus exposure and HLA in healthy donors. Study-wide results and limits: Follow-up analysis later connected one missense variant in DCLRE1C with trimming of TCR beta V- and J-genes.

Per the germline V gene, CDR1 is MNHEY and CDR2 is SMNVEV (reference sequence). The CDR3 totals 15 residues. V trimming: 5 bases; J trimming: 2 bases; junction bases outside the gene matches: 5. Primers included in the PCR were 60 Vbeta and 13 Jbeta primers. Here immunoSEQ multiplex PCR was the method, and the copy in TCRdb shows in-frame clones only, minus some. Of approximately 140,000 clones listed, about three quarters were seen once; the top ten hold 13%. This clone was recorded once. Its antigen remains unknown. This receptor was obtained from a man aged 35 to 55 in good health and CMV-seropositive. The rearrangement joins TRBV27 to TRBJ1-1, with TRBD1 identical over 10 bases. The material sequenced was PBMCs. The CDR3 nucleotides read TGTGCCAGCAGTCGCCGACAGGGGGCCAACACTGAAGCTTTCTTT. It yields the protein CASSRRQGANTEAFF.